One sample yielded the 15 T cell receptor beta chains listed below, sequenced in a study of OX40 agonist ivuxolimab in advanced cancers. The data were produced by immunoSEQ multiplex PCR, yet TCRdb's version contains in-frame clones alone and is incomplete. The table includes roughly 62,000 clones, 86% detected once. This sample comprised CD4+ or CD8+ T cells sorted from blood, obtained in a trial of the OX40 agonist ivuxolimab. These receptors were obtained from an adult with an advanced solid tumor such as melanoma, head and neck, liver or kidney cancer.

The chain employs TRBV7-6 and TRBJ2-7; possible D gene TRBD2, 5 bases. The CDR3 is 14 amino acids. The V end was cut by 4 bases, the J end by 1 base, with 11 bases between. Germline lookup yields CDR1 SGHVS and CDR2 FNYEAQ. In nucleotides, the CDR3 is TGTGCCAGCAGCTATGCCGGGGAGTCCTACGAGCAGTACTTC. Translated, it gives CASSYAGESYEQYF.

This chain connects TRBV7-2 to TRBJ2-1; the match to TRBD1 covers 9 bases. The CDR3 is 13 amino acids. CDR1 is SGHTA and CDR2 is FQGNSA in the germline V gene. The trim removed 4 bases at V and 15 bases at J, leaving 10 bases unmatched. The CDR3 bases are TGTGCCAGCAGCTATCAAACAGGGGGCGTCCTGTTCTTC. Translating gives CASSYQTGGVLFF.

The chain carries TRBV5-6 and TRBJ2-7, with TRBD2 matching 8 bases. Germline V lookup: CDR1 SGHDT, CDR2 YYEEEE. V shed 4 bases, J shed 2 bases, and the junction held 5 bases outside the gene matches. The CDR3 is 14 residues long. In nucleotides, the CDR3 is TGTGCCAGCAGCCCTCTAGCGGGCCCCTACGAGCAGTACTTC. This sequence encodes CASSPLAGPYEQYF.

The rearrangement uses TRBV28 and TRBJ1-6, with D possibly matching TRBD1 (6 bases). V shed 5 bases and J shed 9 bases, with 17 bases lying between them. Germline V gives CDR1 MDHEN, CDR2 SYDVKM. The CDR3 consists of 15 residues. The DNA for the CDR3 is TGTGCCAGCAGTCCCCCGTCATCCAGGGGTTCACCCCTCCACTTT. This encodes CASSPPSSRGSPLHF.

The chain carries TRBV15 and TRBJ1-1; the D gene is possibly TRBD1 (5 bases). There are 16 residues in the CDR3. The V and J ends lost 0 bases and 1 base respectively, with 12 bases between them. Germline V gene sequence: CDR1 LNHNV, CDR2 YYDKDF (reference sequence). The CDR3: CATSRDPGRENTEAFF. For the CDR3, the DNA is TGTGCCACCAGCAGAGATCCGGGCAGGGAGAACACTGAAGCTTTCTTT.

The rearrangement uses TRBV19 and TRBJ2-3, with TRBD1 matching over 10 bases. J lost 6 bases, V lost 5 bases, and 11 bases had no gene match. This CDR3 comprises 16 residues. Germline V gene sequence: CDR1 LNHDA, CDR2 SQIVND (reference sequence). CDR3 sequence: CASSHNPDRGRDTQYF. The CDR3 bases are TGTGCCAGTAGTCACAACCCCGACAGGGGGCGCGATACGCAGTATTTT.

The genes are TRBV7-6 and TRBJ2-7, with D maybe TRBD1 (5 bases). This CDR3 is 14 amino acids long. The V end lost 1 base, the J end lost 2 bases, and 9 bases lay between the germline ends. The germline gives CDR1 SGHVS, CDR2 FNYEAQ. Here the CDR3 reads CASSLGTPAYEQYF. CDR3 nucleotide sequence: TGTGCCAGCAGCTTAGGGACACCGGCCTACGAGCAGTACTTC.

With respect to this clone: The junction does not match germline at one end; this may be a read error. This rearrangement joins TRBV5-5 to TRBJ2-7, with 9 bases lining up with TRBD2. The germline V gene encodes CDR1 SGHKS and CDR2 YYEKEE (reference sequence). CDR3 length equals 15 residues. Here the CDR3 reads CASTLQAGGLGEQYF. The CDR3 DNA follows: TGTGCCAGCACCTTGCAAGCGGGGGGATTAGGGGAGCAGTACTTC. Based on the CDR3 plus reference TRBV5-5 and TRBJ2-7, the full variable domain is DAGVTQSPTHLIKTRGQQVTLRCSPISGHKSVSWYQQVLGQGPQFIFQYYEKEERGRGNFPDRFSARQFPNYSSELNVNALLLGDSALYLCASTLQAGGLGEQYFGPGTRLTVT.

The chain carries TRBV18 and TRBJ2-7; 7 bases agree with TRBD2. Germline CDR1 and CDR2: KGHSH and LQKENI. This CDR3 has 14 amino acids. The junction had 4 bases not matched to a gene; V was cut back by 2 bases and J by 3 bases. In DNA form, the CDR3 reads TGTGCCAGCTCACCAAGCGGCGGGGGCTACGAGCAGTACTTC. Translated: CASSPSGGGYEQYF.

This chain connects TRBV6-1 to TRBJ2-7; D is ambiguous. CDR1 is MNHNS and CDR2 is SASEGT in the germline V gene. V was trimmed by 7 bases and J by 0 bases, leaving 13 bases between them. This CDR3 contains 14 residues. CDR3 residues: CASTLGTVSYEQYF. CDR3 DNA: TGTGCCAGCACCTTAGGCACAGTCTCCTACGAGCAGTACTTC.

The sample holds one count of this clone. The CDR3 spells CASSELDSEAFF. Here the CDR3 DNA reads TGTGCCAGCAGTGAACTGGACAGTGAAGCTTTCTTT. This chain uses TRBV28 with TRBJ1-1; D perhaps matches TRBD1 (6 bases). Per germline, CDR1 MDHEN and CDR2 SYDVKM. CDR3 length equals 12 residues. The ends were cut back, 5 bases at V and 7 bases at J, with 11 bases in the middle.

V gene TRBV30 combines with J gene TRBJ1-4, with D uncertain. There are 12 residues in the CDR3. Germline CDR1 GTSNPN, CDR2 SVGIG (reference sequence). V gave up 4 bases and J gave up 8 bases, with 11 bases separating them. CDR3 sequence: CAWKGLKEKLFF. The CDR3 DNA reads TGTGCCTGGAAAGGGTTAAAAGAAAAACTGTTTTTT.

This clone has more than one count but fewer than ten. The V call is TRBV2, the J call TRBJ2-3; possible D gene TRBD1, 6 bases. V lost 6 bases, J lost 3 bases, and 16 bases lay in between. The CDR3 loop spans 15 amino acids. CDR1 is SNHLY, CDR2 FYNNEI, per germline. CDR3 loop: CASSSYRDRTDTQYF. DNA for the CDR3: TGTGCCAGCAGCTCGTACAGGGACCGGACAGATACGCAGTATTTT.

V usage is TRBV5-4 and J usage is TRBJ2-7; D might be TRBD1 (7 bases). The CDR3 covers 19 residues. Trimming took 3 bases from V and 2 from J, leaving 27 bases between them. Germline V gene data show CDR1 as SGHNT and CDR2 as YYREEE (reference sequence). The CDR3 DNA follows: TGTGCCAGCAGCTCGGGGGCCGGACAGGATGCAACCCGGACCTACGAGCAGTACTTC. As protein: CASSSGAGQDATRTYEQYF.

The J gene is TRBJ1-2, the V gene TRBV9, with TRBD1 matching over 9 bases. The length of the CDR3 is 15 residues. Germline V lookup: CDR1 SGDLS, CDR2 YYNGEE. J gave up 7 bases and V 4 bases, and 11 bases lay outside the gene matches. The CDR3 reads CASSPGQGSDVGYTF. The CDR3 DNA follows: TGTGCCAGCAGCCCAGGACAGGGGTCGGATGTTGGCTACACCTTC.